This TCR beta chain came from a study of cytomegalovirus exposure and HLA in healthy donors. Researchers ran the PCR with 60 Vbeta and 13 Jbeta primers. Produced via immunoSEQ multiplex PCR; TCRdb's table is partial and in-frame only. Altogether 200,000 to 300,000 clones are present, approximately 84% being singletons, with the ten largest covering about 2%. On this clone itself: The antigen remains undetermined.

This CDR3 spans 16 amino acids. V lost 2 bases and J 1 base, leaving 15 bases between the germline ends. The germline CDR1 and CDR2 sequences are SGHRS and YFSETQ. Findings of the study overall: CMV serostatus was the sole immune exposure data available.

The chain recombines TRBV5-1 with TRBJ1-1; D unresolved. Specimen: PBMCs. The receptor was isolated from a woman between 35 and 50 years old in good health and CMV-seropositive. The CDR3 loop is CASSLGPTRGNTEAFF. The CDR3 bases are TGCGCCAGCAGCTTAGGGCCAACTAGAGGGAACACTGAAGCTTTCTTT.